This T cell receptor beta chain was captured by sequencing in a study of cytomegalovirus exposure and HLA in healthy donors (dated by TCRdb to the late 2010s). Regarding the complete study: The 666 repertoires of the first cohort and the roughly 110 validation repertoires were produced on the same platform, according to a later analysis. The aim of the study was to test whether cataloging public T cell receptors could identify signatures of past pathogen exposure. A separate validation cohort of approximately 120 different subjects was used in addition to the roughly 700-subject first cohort. The study combined high-throughput TCR immunosequencing, statistical association of individual TCRs with disease status, and machine learning to predict cytomegalovirus infection status.

Libraries were constructed by the immunoSEQ multiplex PCR assay. The source study handled its data this way. A statistical classification framework was built to diagnose cytomegalovirus status from the catalog of TCR beta chain sequences. Held by TCRdb, this immuneACCESS table contains in-frame sequences only and omits some clones. Under half of the omission traces to an unresolved V gene where checked; the cause of the rest is unknown. The DNA gave D and trimming, while V, J and clone size come from that table. Across this sample there are about 330,000 clones, with roughly 89% seen only once. The ten largest account for around 0.84% of the sample. Donors formed part of the validation cohort, which comprised about 120 subjects and was distinct from the first cohort of under 800 subjects. Overall results and qualifications from the work: A later analysis had no HLA typing for the validation cohort, so co-occurrence there was scored across all 110 or so repertoires. Most TCR sequences were seen in very few donors, while some public TCRs were found in many individuals. The classifier was reported to diagnose cytomegalovirus status with high specificity and sensitivity in both the original and validation cohorts. In vitro tests confirmed that a few of the cytomegalovirus-associated TCR beta chains recognize cytomegalovirus antigens. The study listed approximately 150 TCR beta chains as associated with cytomegalovirus. The authors suggested that the approach could potentially be generalized to other disease states and immunological phenotypes. A later analysis found that TCRs clustered in the first cohort also tended to co-occur in the approximately 120 validation repertoires, with 94% of cluster scores above 0.

Looking up the germline V gene yields CDR1 SGHVS and CDR2 FQNEAQ. Spanning cysteine to phenylalanine, the CDR3 consists of 13 amino acids. Left in the record is the CDR3 DNA by itself, 39 bases read in frame from the first base. A distance of 15 bases separates the germline ends of V and J, which lose 5 bases and 8 bases respectively. As for this clone: The specificity of this receptor is unknown. Nothing much larger sits one base from this clone, and base qualities are not available.

In this chain, TRBV7-8 is recombined with TRBJ1-2; TRBD1 might be the D gene, on 6 matching bases. Source material: PBMCs. The sequence derives from a young woman in good health and CMV-seronegative. At the DNA level, the sequence is TGTGCCAGCAGCCCCACCCTGGGGGCGGGCTACACCTTC. Its protein is CASSPTLGAGYTF.